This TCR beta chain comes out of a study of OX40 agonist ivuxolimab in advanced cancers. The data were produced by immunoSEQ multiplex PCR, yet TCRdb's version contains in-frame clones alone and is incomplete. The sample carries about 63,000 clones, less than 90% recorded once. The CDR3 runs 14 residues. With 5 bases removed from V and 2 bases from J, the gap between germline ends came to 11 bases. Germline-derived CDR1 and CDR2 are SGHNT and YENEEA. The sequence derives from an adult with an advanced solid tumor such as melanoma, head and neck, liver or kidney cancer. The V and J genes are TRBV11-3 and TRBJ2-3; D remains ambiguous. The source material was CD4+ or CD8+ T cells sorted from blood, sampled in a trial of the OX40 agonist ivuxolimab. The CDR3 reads CASSQPPNTDTQYF. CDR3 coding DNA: TGTGCCAGCAGCCAGCCCCCGAACACAGATACGCAGTATTTT.